One sample yielded the 16 T cell receptor beta chains listed below, sequenced in a study of immune evolution from preneoplasia to lung adenocarcinoma. TCRdb's table, derived via immunoSEQ multiplex PCR, lists solely in-frame clones and lacks some. The sample consists of 6,000 to 7,500 clones, roughly 85% of them appearing once. The sequencing sample was made of FFPE minimally invasive lung adenocarcinoma tissue. Source of these receptors: a person aged 50-75 years with lung adenocarcinoma.

The chain employs TRBV11-2 and TRBJ2-5; 11 bases align to TRBD2. The CDR3 totals 16 residues. The germline V gene encodes CDR1 SGHAT and CDR2 FQNNGV. Unmatched junction bases numbered 7, after V lost 5 bases and J lost 2 bases. CDR3 region: CASSRGGLAVQETQYF. Here the CDR3 DNA reads TGTGCCAGCAGCCGGGGGGGACTAGCGGTACAAGAGACCCAGTACTTC.

The J gene is TRBJ1-2, the V gene TRBV7-9; 7 bases fit TRBD1. Germline V gene lookup returns CDR1 SEHNR and CDR2 FQNEAQ (reference sequence). This CDR3 is 12 amino acids long. J was trimmed by 10 bases and V by 5 bases; bases with no gene match: 7. The CDR3 loop is CASSVGGTDYTF. The CDR3 DNA reads as TGTGCCAGCAGCGTAGGGGGGACAGACTACACCTTC. Complete variable domain (other parts from reference TRBV7-9 and TRBJ1-2): DTGVSQNPRHKITKRGQNVTFRCDPISEHNRLYWYRQTLGQGPEFLTYFQNEAQLEKSRLLSDRFSAERPKGSFSTLEIQRTEQGDSAMYLCASSVGGTDYTFGSGTRLTVV.

The chain is built from TRBV18 and TRBJ2-7; D is ambiguous. This CDR3 region has 16 residues. Germline V lookup: CDR1 KGHSH, CDR2 LQKENI. V was clipped by 0 bases and J by 3 bases, with 15 bases between them. Written as DNA, the CDR3 is TGTGCCAGCTCACCACCGTTCGTGACTGGCCGCTACGAGCAGTACTTC. The encoded protein is CASSPPFVTGRYEQYF.

The V and J genes are TRBV6-1 and TRBJ2-1; 14 bases fit TRBD2. Per the germline V gene, CDR1 is MNHNS and CDR2 is SASEGT. Unmatched junction bases numbered 5, after V lost 1 base and J lost 3 bases. CDR3 length: 18 amino acids. CDR3 loop: CASSEGRLAGGYYNEQFF. CDR3 coding DNA: TGTGCCAGCAGTGAAGGTAGACTAGCGGGGGGGTACTACAATGAGCAGTTCTTC.

The rearrangement joins TRBV28 to TRBJ1-1, with 8 bases fitting TRBD1. CDR1 is MDHEN and CDR2 is SYDVKM in the germline V gene. Trimming cost V 8 bases and J 11 bases; bases outside gene matches: 7. The CDR3 loop spans 11 amino acids. CDR3 nucleotide sequence: TGTGCCAGCGGACTACAGGGGGAGGCTTTCTTT. Residues: CASGLQGEAFF.

This sequence joins TRBV4-2 and TRBJ1-2; weak D call: TRBD1 (6 bases). The V end lost 5 bases, the J end lost 0 bases, and 13 bases lay between the germline ends. There are 15 residues in the CDR3. CDR1 and CDR2 from the germline V gene are LGHNA and YNFKEQ. DNA for the CDR3: TGTGCCAGCAGCTCCCAAGGGGGAACTAACTATGGCTACACCTTC. This encodes CASSSQGGTNYGYTF.

The V call is TRBV9, the J call TRBJ2-3; D might be TRBD2 (7 bases). Between the trimmed V and J ends, which lost 3 bases and 6 bases, there was a span of 17 bases. The CDR3 sequence is 15 residues long. CDR1 and CDR2 from the germline V gene are SGDLS and YYNGEE. Here the CDR3 reads CASSEAGERGDTQYF. In DNA, the CDR3 is TGTGCCAGCAGCGAGGCAGGGGAGCGGGGCGATACGCAGTATTTT.

This chain uses TRBV28 with TRBJ2-2, with 7 bases identical to TRBD1. CDR1 is MDHEN, CDR2 SYDVKM, per germline. The CDR3 is 16 amino acids. The J segment lost 3 bases and the V segment lost 4 bases, leaving 8 bases of the junction unmatched. This chain's CDR3 is CASSSYRGKDTGELFF. Here the CDR3 DNA reads TGTGCCAGCAGTTCGTACAGGGGAAAGGACACCGGGGAGCTGTTTTTT. The variable domain in full, with the rest retrieved from reference TRBV28 and TRBJ2-2, is DVKVTQSSRYLVKRTGEKVFLECVQDMDHENMFWYRQDPGLGLRLIYFSYDVKMKEKGDIPEGYSVSREKKERFSLILESASTNQTSMYLCASSSYRGKDTGELFFGEGSRLTVL.

This sequence joins TRBV11-2 and TRBJ2-1; 8 bases agree with TRBD2. Germline-derived CDR1 and CDR2 are SGHAT and FQNNGV. The V and J ends lost 0 bases and 12 bases, in that order; junction bases with no gene match: 4. The CDR3 sequence is 13 residues long. This CDR3 is CASSLDGAGGQFF. The CDR3 DNA reads as TGTGCCAGCAGCTTAGATGGGGCGGGAGGGCAGTTCTTC.

This clone was seen more than once but under ten times. V and J are TRBV5-6 and TRBJ2-1; D is ambiguous. The CDR3 is made up of 16 amino acids. V lost 4 bases to trimming and J lost 4 bases, with 18 bases between them. In germline, CDR1 is SGHDT, CDR2 YYEEEE. The CDR3 DNA reads as TGTGCCAGCAGCGCGCAACTCAGAACACCTTACAATGAGCAGTTCTTC. It specifies CASSAQLRTPYNEQFF.

The chain combines TRBV6-1 with TRBJ2-1, with a possible D match to TRBD2 (5 bases). Between the trimmed V and J ends, which lost 1 base and 12 bases, there was a span of 16 bases. The CDR3 totals 14 residues. Germline CDR1 reads MNHNS; CDR2 reads SASEGT. CDR3 sequence: CASSEGNGGVGQFF. The CDR3 DNA reads as TGTGCCAGCAGTGAAGGCAACGGAGGAGTTGGGCAGTTCTTC.

Note on this clone: Mismatch with germline at one junction end may stem from a read error. This CDR3 is CASSAGGGNNQQFF. Here the CDR3 DNA reads TGTGCCAGCAGCGCGGGCGGGGGCAACAATCAGCAGTTCTTC. The chain employs TRBV5-4 and TRBJ2-1; the D gene is possibly TRBD2 (7 bases). CDR3 size: 14 residues. Looked up from germline, CDR1 is SGHNT and CDR2 is YYREEE (reference sequence).

This rearrangement joins TRBV2 to TRBJ1-1; D gene uncertain. V dropped 7 bases and J dropped 1 base, with 4 bases sitting between them. The CDR3 contains 11 residues. Looked up from germline, CDR1 is SNHLY and CDR2 is FYNNEI. The CDR3: CASTANTEAFF. CDR3 in DNA: TGTGCCAGCACGGCGAACACTGAAGCTTTCTTT.

This chain links TRBV5-6 with TRBJ1-2, with D unclear. The V end lost 3 bases, the J end lost 2 bases, and 8 bases lay between the germline ends. The CDR3 covers 13 residues. Per the germline V gene, CDR1 is SGHDT and CDR2 is YYEEEE. As DNA, the CDR3 is TGTGCCAGCAGCTCGGACGAGAACTATGGCTACACCTTC. Translation: CASSSDENYGYTF.

The gene calls are TRBV6-4 and TRBJ2-3, with 10 bases lining up with TRBD2. The CDR3 is 15 amino acids. The V gene end was trimmed by 5 bases and the J gene end by 4 bases; junction bases not matched to a gene: 6. Germline CDR1 MRHNA, CDR2 SNTAGT. The CDR3 loop is CASSPSGGAADTQYF. The CDR3 bases are TGTGCCAGCAGTCCAAGCGGGGGGGCCGCAGATACGCAGTATTTT.

The V and J genes are TRBV6-4 and TRBJ1-2; D is unclear. V was shortened by 3 bases and J by 4 bases, with 9 bases between the two germline ends. The CDR3 covers 13 residues. CDR1 is MRHNA and CDR2 is SNTAGT in the germline V gene. This chain's CDR3 is CASSENGGYGYTF. CDR3 coding DNA: TGTGCCAGCAGTGAGAACGGCGGCTATGGCTACACCTTC.